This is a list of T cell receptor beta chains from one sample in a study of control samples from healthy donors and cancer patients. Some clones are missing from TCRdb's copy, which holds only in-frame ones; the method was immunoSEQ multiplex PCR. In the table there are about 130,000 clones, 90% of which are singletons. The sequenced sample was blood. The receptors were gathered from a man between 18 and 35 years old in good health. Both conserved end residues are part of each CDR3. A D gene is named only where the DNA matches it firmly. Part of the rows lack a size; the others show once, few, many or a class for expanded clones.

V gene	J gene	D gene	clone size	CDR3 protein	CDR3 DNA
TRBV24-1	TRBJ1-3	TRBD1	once	CATSDTGAGNTIYF	TGTGCCACCAGTGATACAGGGGCCGGAAACACCATATATTTT
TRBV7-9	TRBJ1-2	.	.	CASSLVGAVDGYTF	TGTGCCAGCAGCTTAGTAGGGGCAGTTGATGGCTACACCTTC
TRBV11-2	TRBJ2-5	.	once	CASSLDGAGEETQYF	TGTGCCAGCAGCTTAGATGGCGCAGGGGAAGAGACCCAGTACTTC
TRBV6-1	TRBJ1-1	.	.	CASSDNGLNTEAFF	TGTGCCAGCAGTGACAATGGTCTGAACACTGAAGCTTTCTTT
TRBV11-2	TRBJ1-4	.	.	CASSLGAQTTNEKLFF	TGTGCCAGCAGCTTAGGGGCACAGACAACTAATGAAAAACTGTTTTTT
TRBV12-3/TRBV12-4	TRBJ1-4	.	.	CASSLFNEKLFF	TGTGCCAGCAGTTTGTTTAATGAAAAACTGTTTTTT
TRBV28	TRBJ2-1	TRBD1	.	CASRATGGRGEQFF	TGTGCCAGCAGAGCGACAGGGGGCCGGGGTGAGCAGTTCTTC
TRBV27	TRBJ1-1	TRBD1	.	CARLWTGLNTEAFF	TGTGCCAGGCTTTGGACAGGGTTGAACACTGAAGCTTTCTTT
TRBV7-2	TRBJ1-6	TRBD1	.	CASSWDRATYNSPLHF	TGTGCCAGCAGCTGGGACAGGGCTACGTATAATTCACCCCTCCACTTT
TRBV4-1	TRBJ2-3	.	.	CASSQDVDTQYF	TGCGCCAGCAGCCAAGATGTGGATACGCAGTATTTT
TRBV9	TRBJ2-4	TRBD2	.	CASSRLAEIAKNIQYF	TGTGCCAGCAGCAGACTAGCCGAGATAGCCAAAAACATTCAGTACTTC
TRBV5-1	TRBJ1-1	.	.	CASSLDSQAFF	TGCGCCAGCAGCTTGGATAGCCAAGCTTTCTTT
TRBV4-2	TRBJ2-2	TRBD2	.	CASSQEGAGGPPGELFF	TGTGCCAGCAGCCAAGAAGGGGCGGGGGGGCCGCCCGGGGAGCTGTTTTTT
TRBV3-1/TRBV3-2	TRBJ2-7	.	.	CASSRASDYEQYF	TGTGCCAGCAGCCGAGCCTCGGATTACGAGCAGTACTTC
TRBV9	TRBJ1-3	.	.	CASSVADSGNTIYF	TGTGCCAGCAGCGTAGCGGACTCTGGAAACACCATATATTTT
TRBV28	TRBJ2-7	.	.	CASIGQGGSYEQYF	TGTGCCAGCATCGGACAGGGAGGGTCCTACGAGCAGTACTTC
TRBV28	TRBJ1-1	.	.	CASRTTGTLNTEAFF	TGTGCCAGCAGAACCACCGGGACGCTGAACACTGAAGCTTTCTTT
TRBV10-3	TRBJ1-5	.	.	CAISEAQGKQPQHF	TGTGCCATCAGTGAGGCCCAGGGGAAACAGCCCCAGCATTTT
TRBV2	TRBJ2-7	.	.	CATDSPEQYF	TGTGCCACAGACAGCCCCGAGCAGTACTTC
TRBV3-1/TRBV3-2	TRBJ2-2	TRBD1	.	CASSHFSGDRGNTGELFF	TGTGCCAGCAGCCATTTCTCAGGGGACAGGGGGAACACCGGGGAGCTGTTTTTT
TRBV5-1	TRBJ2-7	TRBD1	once	CASSWSGTASYEQYF	TGCGCCAGCAGCTGGTCCGGGACAGCCAGCTACGAGCAGTACTTC
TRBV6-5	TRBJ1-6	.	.	CASKSRTDNSPLHF	TGTGCCAGCAAGAGCCGGACAGATAATTCACCCCTCCACTTT
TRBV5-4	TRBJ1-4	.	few	CASSLSWSNEKLFF	TGTGCCAGCAGCTTGAGTTGGTCTAATGAAAAACTGTTTTTT
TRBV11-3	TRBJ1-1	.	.	CASSLMPPPNTEAFF	TGTGCCAGCAGCTTAATGCCACCCCCTAACACTGAAGCTTTCTTT
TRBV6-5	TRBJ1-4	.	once	CASTIYRGEKLFF	TGTGCCAGCACCATATACAGAGGGGAAAAACTGTTTTTT
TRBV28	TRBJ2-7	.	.	CASSLVGSLPYEQYF	TGTGCCAGCAGTTTAGTTGGTTCCCTCCCATACGAGCAGTACTTC
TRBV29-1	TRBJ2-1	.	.	CSVETGDEQFF	TGCAGCGTTGAAACGGGTGATGAGCAGTTCTTC
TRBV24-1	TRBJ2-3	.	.	CATSDRFDSTDTQYF	TGTGCCACCAGTGACAGATTTGACAGCACAGATACGCAGTATTTT
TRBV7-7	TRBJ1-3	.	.	CASSLGRNSGNTIYF	TGTGCCAGCAGCTTAGGGCGGAACTCTGGAAACACCATATATTTT
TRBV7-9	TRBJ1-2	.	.	CASSLAETRSGYTF	TGTGCCAGCAGCTTAGCCGAGACAAGGAGTGGCTACACCTTC
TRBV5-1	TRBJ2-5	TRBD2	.	CASSPISGGAEETQYF	TGCGCCAGCAGCCCAATTAGCGGGGGGGCTGAGGAGACCCAGTACTTC
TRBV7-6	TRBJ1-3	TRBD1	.	CASSFTTGAGNTIYF	TGTGCCAGCAGCTTCACGACAGGGGCAGGAAACACCATATATTTT
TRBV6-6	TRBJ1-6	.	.	CASSSSGIGLHF	TGTGCCAGCAGTTCGTCGGGAATAGGCCTCCACTTT
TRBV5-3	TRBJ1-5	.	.	CARSLAEGGNQPQHF	TGTGCCAGAAGCTTGGCCGAAGGGGGCAATCAGCCCCAGCATTTT
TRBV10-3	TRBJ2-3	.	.	CAISDPRRADTQYF	TGTGCCATCAGTGACCCTCGGAGGGCAGATACGCAGTATTTT
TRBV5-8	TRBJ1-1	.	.	CASSPRWVTGNTEAFF	TGTGCCAGCAGCCCACGTTGGGTCACCGGGAACACTGAAGCTTTCTTT
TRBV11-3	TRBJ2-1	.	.	CASSLAGSYNEQFF	TGTGCCAGCAGCTTAGCGGGCTCCTACAATGAGCAGTTCTTC
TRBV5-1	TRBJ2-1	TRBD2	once	CASSLGGGSLSSYNEQFF	TGCGCCAGCAGCTTGGGCGGGGGGAGCCTAAGCTCCTACAATGAGCAGTTCTTC
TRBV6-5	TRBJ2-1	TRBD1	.	CASAQGASYNEQFF	TGTGCCAGCGCGCAGGGGGCGTCCTACAATGAGCAGTTCTTC
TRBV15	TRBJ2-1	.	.	CATSREGSGNEQFF	TGTGCCACCAGCAGAGAGGGTAGCGGCAATGAGCAGTTCTTC
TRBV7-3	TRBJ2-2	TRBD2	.	CASSLGGNGELFF	TGTGCCAGCAGCCTGGGAGGGAACGGGGAGCTGTTTTTT
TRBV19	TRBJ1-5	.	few	CASSTLYTTSNQPQHF	TGTGCCAGTAGTACACTTTACACCACTAGCAATCAGCCCCAGCATTTT
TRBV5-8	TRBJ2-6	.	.	CASSRRGAGANVLTF	TGTGCCAGCAGCAGGAGGGGAGCTGGGGCCAACGTCCTGACTTTC
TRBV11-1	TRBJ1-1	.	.	CATGGVTWNTEAFF	TGTGCCACCGGCGGCGTTACATGGAACACTGAAGCTTTCTTT
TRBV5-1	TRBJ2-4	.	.	CASSLEQAKNIQYF	TGCGCCAGCAGCTTGGAACAAGCCAAAAACATTCAGTACTTC
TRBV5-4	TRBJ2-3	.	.	CASSSLGYPSTDTQYF	TGTGCCAGCAGCTCCCTGGGGTACCCGAGCACAGATACGCAGTATTTT
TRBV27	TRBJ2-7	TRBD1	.	CASSPGTGGYEQYF	TGTGCCAGCAGTCCCGGGACAGGGGGTTACGAGCAGTACTTC
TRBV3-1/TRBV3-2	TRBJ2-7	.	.	CASSQAGYEQYF	TGTGCCAGCAGCCAAGCGGGCTACGAGCAGTACTTC
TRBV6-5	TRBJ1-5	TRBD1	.	CASRAGTGNQPQHF	TGTGCCAGCAGGGCGGGGACAGGGAACCAGCCCCAGCATTTT
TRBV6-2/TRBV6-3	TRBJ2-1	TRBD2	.	CASSYATLGLAGGYNEQFF	TGTGCCAGCAGTTACGCAACCTTGGGACTAGCGGGGGGCTACAATGAGCAGTTCTTC